The 10 T cell receptor beta chains below all came from one sample that was sequenced in a study of blood T cell repertoires in COVID-19. Only in-frame clones appear in the TCRdb table, and some are missing; sequencing was by immunoSEQ multiplex PCR. There are around 200,000 clones in the sample; roughly 86% occur only once, and approximately 5% lies in the top ten. The sequencing input was PBMCs or T cells enriched from blood (not recorded which). The receptors were gathered from a man aged 40-50 years with acute COVID-19.

This clone has a handful of counts. The rearrangement links TRBV18 to TRBJ2-7; the D gene is possibly TRBD2 (6 bases). CDR1 and CDR2 (germline): KGHSH, LQKENI. This CDR3 contains 13 residues. V was cut by 2 bases and J by 6 bases, with 11 bases left in between. In DNA, the CDR3 is TGTGCCAGCTCACCAAGAGTTAGCGGCGAGCAGTACTTC. Translated, it gives CASSPRVSGEQYF.

The rearrangement links TRBV6-1 to TRBJ2-1; 9 bases align to TRBD1. Germline V gives CDR1 MNHNS, CDR2 SASEGT. J gave up 7 bases and V 3 bases, and 13 bases lay outside the gene matches. The CDR3 contains 17 residues. The CDR3 DNA is TGTGCCAGCAGTGAGTTCCTCGGGACAGGGAGGGGGAATGAGCAGTTCTTC. It is translated as CASSEFLGTGRGNEQFF.

The chain joins TRBV14 to TRBJ1-5; no clear D. The CDR3 runs 13 residues. Germline-derived CDR1 and CDR2 are SGHDN and FVKESK. Trimming cost V 1 base and J 3 bases, with 4 bases left between them. As DNA, the CDR3 is TGTGCCAGCAGCCAAGGCGCCAATCAGCCCCAGCATTTT. Its protein is CASSQGANQPQHF.

The rearrangement joins TRBV4-3 to TRBJ1-3; D unclear. Germline lookup yields CDR1 LGHNA and CDR2 YSLEER. The ends were cut back, 4 bases at V and 0 bases at J, with 22 bases in the middle. The CDR3 spans 19 residues. The CDR3, as DNA: TGCGCCAGCAGCCGTACCGGATTCTTGGGCGCCGACTCTGGAAACACCATATATTTT. As protein: CASSRTGFLGADSGNTIYF.

V is TRBV20-1 and J is TRBJ2-4, with a possible D match to TRBD2 (6 bases). The CDR3 is 15 amino acids. Germline values: CDR1 DFQATT, CDR2 SNEGSKA (reference sequence). V was pared by 3 bases and J by 6 bases, with 18 bases between. CDR3 DNA sequence: TGCAGTGCTAGTCCACCGGGCGGGATTGTAAACATTCAGTACTTC. The encoded protein is CSASPPGGIVNIQYF.

The chain carries TRBV28 and TRBJ2-2; no reliable D call. The germline V and J ends were trimmed by 9 bases and 3 bases, with 11 bases remaining between them. CDR1 and CDR2 (germline): MDHEN, SYDVKM. There are 13 residues in the CDR3. The CDR3: CASIRSDTGELFF. For the CDR3, the DNA is TGTGCCAGTATCAGGTCCGACACCGGGGAGCTGTTTTTT.

The gene calls are TRBV5-1 and TRBJ2-7, with 9 bases fitting TRBD1. Losses at the gene ends were 5 bases for V and 3 bases for J; bases not matched to a gene: 6. This CDR3 contains 14 residues. The germline V gene has CDR1 SGHRS and CDR2 YFSETQ. In DNA form, the CDR3 reads TGCGCCAGCAGGTCAACAGGGGGCAGCTACGAGCAGTACTTC. Residues: CASRSTGGSYEQYF.

The table lists this clone with many counts. V gene TRBV5-1 combines with J gene TRBJ1-5, with a weak D call TRBD1 (6 bases). The germline gives CDR1 SGHRS, CDR2 YFSETQ. The ends were cut back, 4 bases at V and 5 bases at J, with 13 bases in the middle. This CDR3 comprises 14 residues. Here the CDR3 reads CASSPEGGDQPQHF. CDR3 bases: TGCGCCAGCAGCCCGGAGGGGGGGGATCAGCCCCAGCATTTT.

This chain links TRBV11-2 with TRBJ2-3; D might be TRBD2 (5 bases). There are 18 residues in the CDR3. Germline V lookup: CDR1 SGHAT, CDR2 FQNNGV. The germline V and J ends were trimmed by 0 bases and 3 bases, with 19 bases remaining between them. CDR3 DNA: TGTGCCAGCAGCTTAGATATCACTTTACTAGATGGGACAGATACGCAGTATTTT. This sequence encodes CASSLDITLLDGTDTQYF.

The chain uses TRBV6-5 and TRBJ2-7; TRBD2 agrees at 7 bases. The CDR3 has 14 amino acids. CDR1 and CDR2 (germline): MNHEY, SVGAGI. J was trimmed by 6 bases and V by 7 bases; bases with no gene match: 12. CDR3 protein: CASTLAAGTGEQYF. DNA for the CDR3: TGTGCCAGCACCCTAGCAGCGGGAACCGGCGAGCAGTACTTC.